The 6 T cell receptor beta chains reported below all come from one sample, sequenced in a study of PD-1 blockade in classical Hodgkin lymphoma. The table came from immunoSEQ multiplex PCR; TCRdb's copy has only in-frame clones and leaves some out. The table has 30,000 or so clones, over 75% seen once; the top ten hold around 2.4%. Every patient was affected by relapse after autologous stem cell transplantation, while exposure to brentuximab vedotin was not uniform. With magnetic negative selection, CD4+ T cells were purified from PBMCs that had been thawed. The specimen comprised CD4+ T cells from blood, sampled at baseline. These receptors were collected from a human donor with classical Hodgkin lymphoma.

V usage is TRBV13 and J usage is TRBJ2-3, with 7 bases identical to TRBD2. CDR1 is PRHDT, CDR2 FYEKMQ, per germline (reference sequence). V was pared by 2 bases and J by 5 bases, with 1 base of the junction left unmatched. The CDR3 is 13 amino acids. CDR3 DNA sequence: TGTGCCAGCAGCTTATTAGCGGGAGATACGCAGTATTTT. This translates into CASSLLAGDTQYF.

The chain is built from TRBV19 and TRBJ2-3; tentative D call: TRBD1 (6 bases). There are 15 residues in the CDR3. V was trimmed by 3 bases and J by 2 bases, leaving 12 bases between them. Germline V gene lookup returns CDR1 LNHDA and CDR2 SQIVND (reference sequence). Here the CDR3 reads CASSIGAGVTDTQYF. CDR3 in DNA: TGTGCCAGTAGTATTGGGGCAGGGGTCACAGATACGCAGTATTTT.

This chain links TRBV28 with TRBJ1-1, with 7 bases identical to TRBD1. The CDR3 has 14 residues. V gave up 5 bases and J gave up 0 bases; unmatched junction bases: 3. In germline, CDR1 is MDHEN, CDR2 SYDVKM. The CDR3 DNA sequence: TGTGCCAGCAGTCTGGGACAGTTGAACACTGAAGCTTTCTTT. As protein: CASSLGQLNTEAFF.

Here the CDR3 reads CAGPVHLLPQHF. The DNA for the CDR3 is TGTGCCGGACCGGTACACCTACTGCCCCAGCATTTT. This chain joins TRBV6-1 and TRBJ1-5; D call uncertain. Trimming stripped 11 bases from V and 9 bases from J, with 17 bases between. CDR1 is MNHNS, CDR2 SASEGT, per germline. The CDR3 has 12 residues.

This chain uses TRBV5-6 with TRBJ1-1; no firm D call. Trimming removed 0 bases at V and 0 bases at J, with 12 bases between. The CDR3 totals 16 residues. The germline gives CDR1 SGHDT, CDR2 YYEEEE. This chain's CDR3 is CASSLDRVFMNTEAFF. The CDR3, as DNA: TGTGCCAGCAGCTTGGATAGGGTTTTCATGAACACTGAAGCTTTCTTT.

The chain combines TRBV5-1 with TRBJ2-7; D gene unclear. There are 13 residues in the CDR3. Germline V gives CDR1 SGHRS, CDR2 YFSETQ. V dropped 0 bases and J dropped 2 bases, with 6 bases sitting between them. The CDR3 DNA sequence: TGCGCCAGCAGCTTGGAGATAGCCTACGAGCAGTACTTC. Translation gives CASSLEIAYEQYF.